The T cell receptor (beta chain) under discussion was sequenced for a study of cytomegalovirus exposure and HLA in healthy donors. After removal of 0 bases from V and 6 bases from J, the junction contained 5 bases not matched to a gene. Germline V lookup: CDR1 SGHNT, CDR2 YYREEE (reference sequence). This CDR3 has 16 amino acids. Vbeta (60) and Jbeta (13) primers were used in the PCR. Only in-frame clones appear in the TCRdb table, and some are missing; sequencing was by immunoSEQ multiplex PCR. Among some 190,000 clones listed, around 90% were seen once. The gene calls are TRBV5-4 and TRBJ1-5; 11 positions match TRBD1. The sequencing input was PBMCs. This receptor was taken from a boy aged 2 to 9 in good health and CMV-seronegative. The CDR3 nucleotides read TGTGCCAGCAGCTTGGGGGGGACAGGGGGAGGTCAGCCCCAGCATTTT. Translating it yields CASSLGGTGGGQPQHF.